The clone carrying this T cell receptor beta chain has a handful of counts. Antigen: not known. The data derive from a study of blood T cells in healthy people across ages. For the study at large: Capture by template switching was about one barcoded beta molecule per two T cells.

Study results and caveats: Aged donors had fewer naive CD4+ cells and lower diversity than long-lived donors.

The CDR3 consists of 11 residues. Per germline, CDR1 DFQATT and CDR2 SNEGSKA (reference sequence). V gave up 6 bases and J gave up 5 bases, with 10 bases separating them. Through a sample-barcoded 5' primer and a J-beta primer mix, a second PCR was run for roughly 7 to 11 cycles. TCRdb ran MiXCR on the 5' RACE reads and lists one entry per CDR3 protein. The sample lists roughly 800,000 distinct CDR3 sequences, around 25% occurring once. These data also featured in a second study, about T cells of mothers and their children. That report notes: In cDNA synthesis, all of the extracted RNA was used at approximately 1.6 ug per 15 ul. Every mother produced more than 9.5 million TCR beta CDR3 reads, whereas every child provided about 3 million.

The chain employs TRBV20-1 and TRBJ1-2, with D hard to call. Input material: blood. The clonotype comes from a boy aged 5-17 years in good health. DNA for the CDR3: TGCAGTGCCATAGGGTCTTATGGCTACACCTTC. Translation gives CSAIGSYGYTF.